The sequence of this T cell receptor beta chain was determined in a study of blood T cell repertoires in COVID-19. Study in general: Sites in the United States, Italy and Spain provided acute and convalescent COVID-19 samples.

The CDR3 extends over 18 amino acids. The germline CDR1 and CDR2 sequences are SGHTA and FQGNSA. With 0 bases clipped from V and 2 bases from J, the junction kept 7 bases outside the gene matches. The table came from immunoSEQ multiplex PCR; TCRdb's copy has only in-frame clones and leaves some out. This table holds about 50,000 clones, 75% to 85% found once. This clone appeared a few times. The sequenced sample consisted of peripheral blood. The clonotype originates from a human donor in a cohort sampled during active COVID-19. This chain joins TRBV7-2 and TRBJ2-5; 12 nucleotides line up with TRBD2. The DNA of the CDR3 is TGTGCCAGCAGCTTAGCCCGGCTAGCGGGAGGGCCGCAAGAGACCCAGTACTTC. Protein sequence: CASSLARLAGGPQETQYF. The variable domain in full, completed from reference TRBV7-2 and TRBJ2-5, reads GAGVSQSPSNKVTEKGKDVELRCDPISGHTALYWYRQSLGQGLEFLIYFQGNSAPDKSGLPSDRFSAERTGGSVSTLTIQRTQQEDSAVYLCASSLARLAGGPQETQYFGPGTRLLVL.